Below, 9 T cell receptor beta chains from the same sample are listed, as sequenced in a study of T-cell memory formation after mild COVID-19 (dated by TCRdb to 2020 to 2023). The library was generated by 5' RACE. The listed sequencing device is Illumina NovaSeq 6000. TCRdb reworked the public reads: Q25 trimming with fastp, MiXCR clone assembly, productive beta chains retained. Each record represents a unique CDR3 protein, reported with the most common genes and DNA among its rows. Here the sample has about 210,000 distinct CDR3 sequences; around 30% occur a single time. Of the sample, 9.5% to 12% is held by the ten largest clones. Material for sequencing was PBMCs or a T cell subset sorted from them (not recorded which). The receptors derive from an adult woman who had mild COVID-19 (a few samples of this study predate the infection). The sample titles of this study are shuffled in the database, so cell type and time point are left out; the donor was told from shared clones.

The rearrangement links TRBV6-6 to TRBJ2-3; D may be TRBD2 (7 bases). V was cut by 0 bases and J by 6 bases, with 19 bases left in between. Germline-derived CDR1 and CDR2 are MNHNY and SVGAGI (reference sequence). The CDR3 sequence is 17 residues long. CDR3 DNA: TGTGCCAGCAGTTACTCTCTGGGGGGGGCGTCACGGGATACGCAGTATTTT. This translates into CASSYSLGGASRDTQYF.

The V call is TRBV29-1, the J call TRBJ2-2; D possibly uses TRBD1 or TRBD2 (5 bases each). Trimming stripped 4 bases from V and 6 bases from J, with 6 bases between. The CDR3 sequence is 11 residues long. Germline V lookup: CDR1 SQVTM, CDR2 ANQGSEA. The CDR3 is CSVVGAGELFF. The CDR3 bases are TGCAGCGTTGTGGGGGCCGGGGAGCTGTTTTTT.

In its sample, this clonotype was seen a few times. This chain links TRBV4-1 with TRBJ1-4; tentative D call: TRBD1 (5 bases). The CDR3 is 14 amino acids. Per germline, CDR1 MGHRA and CDR2 YSYEKL. V gave up 4 bases and J gave up 7 bases, with 13 bases separating them. The CDR3 sequence is CASSPGLRVEKLFF. Written as DNA, the CDR3 is TGCGCCAGCAGCCCGGGACTGAGGGTTGAAAAACTGTTTTTT.

J is TRBJ1-4 and V is TRBV30, with D hard to call. CDR1 is GTSNPN, CDR2 SVGIG, per germline (reference sequence). The CDR3 loop spans 15 amino acids. V was clipped by 3 bases and J by 0 bases, with 11 bases between them. The DNA of the CDR3 is TGTGCCTGGAGCCGGACTGCTGCAACTAATGAAAAACTGTTTTTT. Translation gives CAWSRTAATNEKLFF.

This sequence joins TRBV5-1 and TRBJ2-3, with D unresolved. The germline V gene encodes CDR1 SGHRS and CDR2 YFSETQ. Trimming took 2 bases from V and 4 from J, leaving 8 bases between them. The CDR3 runs to 13 residues. The CDR3 reads CASSFLASDTQYF. The CDR3 coding sequence is TGCGCCAGCAGCTTCCTGGCGTCAGATACGCAGTATTTT.

The rearrangement links TRBV7-8 to TRBJ2-2; perhaps TRBD2 as D (5 bases). This CDR3 spans 16 amino acids. The germline V gene has CDR1 SGHVS and CDR2 FQNEAQ. Trimming took 3 bases from V and 4 from J, leaving 15 bases between them. CDR3 protein: CASSFLGAEVTGELFF. The DNA of the CDR3 is TGTGCCAGCAGCTTTTTAGGAGCGGAGGTCACCGGGGAGCTGTTTTTT.

This rearrangement joins TRBV24-1 to TRBJ2-1, with 8 positions matching TRBD2. The germline gives CDR1 KGHDR, CDR2 SFDVKD. The CDR3 is 16 residues long. V shed 3 bases and J 4 bases; nucleotides not matched to a gene: 7. The CDR3 DNA is TGTGCCACCAGTGATAGGGGCGGGGGGCAGTACAATGAGCAGTTCTTC. Residues: CATSDRGGGQYNEQFF.

J is TRBJ2-3 and V is TRBV29-1; 7 bases agree with TRBD2. This CDR3 region has 13 residues. Trimming cost V 7 bases and J 6 bases; bases outside gene matches: 10. Germline CDR1 is SQVTM and CDR2 is ANQGSEA. The CDR3 region has the DNA TGCAGCGCCCCCAGGGCGGGAGTTGATACGCAGTATTTT. Amino acids: CSAPRAGVDTQYF.

The chain has TRBV12-3 or TRBV12-4 and TRBJ2-3, with D perhaps matching TRBD1 (5 bases). V dropped 8 bases and J dropped 6 bases, with 12 bases sitting between them. The CDR3 consists of 12 residues. The CDR3 DNA sequence: TGTGCCAGCGGGCAGGGTTTGGATACGCAGTATTTT. Translating gives CASGQGLDTQYF.